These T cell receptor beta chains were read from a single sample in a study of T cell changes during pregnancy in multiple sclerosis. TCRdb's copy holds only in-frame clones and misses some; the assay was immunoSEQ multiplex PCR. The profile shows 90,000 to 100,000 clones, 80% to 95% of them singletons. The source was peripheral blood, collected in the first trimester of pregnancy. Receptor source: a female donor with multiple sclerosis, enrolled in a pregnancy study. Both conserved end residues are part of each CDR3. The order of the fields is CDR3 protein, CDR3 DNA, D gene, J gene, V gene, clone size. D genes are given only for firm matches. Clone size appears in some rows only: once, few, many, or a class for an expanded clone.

CASSYTTGVYTEAFF,TGTGCCAGCAGTTACACGACAGGGGTCTACACTGAAGCTTTCTTT,TRBD1,TRBJ1-1,TRBV6-5,NA
CASSYSRRNEQFF,TGTGCCAGCAGTTACTCTAGGAGGAATGAGCAGTTCTTC,NA,TRBJ2-1,TRBV6-5,NA
CASSPGLAGPFYNEQFF,TGTGCCAGCAGCCCGGGACTAGCGGGCCCCTTCTACAATGAGCAGTTCTTC,TRBD2,TRBJ2-1,TRBV7-6,NA
CASSPGGEQFF,TGTGCCAGCAGTCCCGGGGGTGAGCAGTTCTTC,NA,TRBJ2-1,TRBV6-5,NA
CASSNTGSKNSPLHF,TGTGCCAGCAGTAATACAGGGAGTAAAAATTCACCCCTCCACTTT,NA,TRBJ1-6,TRBV6-6,NA
CASSRAVDRGGDTQYF,TGTGCCAGCAGCCGTGCGGTGGACAGGGGAGGAGATACGCAGTATTTT,TRBD1,TRBJ2-3,TRBV9,NA
CSARGAGNEQYF,TGCAGCGCCCGAGGGGCGGGGAACGAGCAGTACTTC,NA,TRBJ2-7,TRBV29-1,once
CASGETSWEQYF,TGTGCCAGCGGGGAGACTAGTTGGGAGCAGTACTTC,NA,TRBJ2-7,TRBV2,NA
CASSPAGGRYEQYF,TGTGCCAGCAGTCCAGCGGGGGGGCGGTACGAGCAGTACTTC,TRBD2,TRBJ2-7,TRBV27,NA
CASSRAGGQETQYF,TGTGCCAGCAGTCGAGCGGGGGGTCAAGAGACCCAGTACTTC,TRBD2,TRBJ2-5,TRBV7-2,NA
CASSKDRESSYNEQFF,TGCGCCAGCAGCAAGGACAGGGAGAGCTCCTACAATGAGCAGTTCTTC,TRBD1,TRBJ2-1,TRBV5-1,NA
CASSLVVDQPQHF,TGTGCCAGCAGCTTAGTAGTGGATCAGCCCCAGCATTTT,NA,TRBJ1-5,TRBV7-9,NA
CASSARDSSNEKLFF,TGTGCCAGCAGCGCCCGGGACAGCTCTAATGAAAAACTGTTTTTT,TRBD1,TRBJ1-4,TRBV5-4,NA
CASSSTSGGASSTDTQYF,TGTGCCAGCAGCTCAACTAGCGGGGGGGCTTCTAGCACAGATACGCAGTATTTT,TRBD2,TRBJ2-3,TRBV11-3,NA
CSVVLGNTIYF,TGCAGCGTTGTCCTGGGAAACACCATATATTTT,NA,TRBJ1-3,TRBV29-1,NA
CASSLNPPRTGDEAFF,TGTGCCAGCAGCTTAAACCCCCCCCGGACAGGGGATGAAGCTTTCTTT,TRBD1,TRBJ1-1,TRBV7-3,NA
CASSLGGAGANVLTF,TGTGCCAGCAGCCTAGGGGGGGCCGGGGCCAACGTCCTGACTTTC,NA,TRBJ2-6,TRBV28,NA
CASSFSQLAGNQETQYF,TGTGCCAGCAGCTTCTCCCAACTAGCGGGTAATCAAGAGACCCAGTACTTC,TRBD2,TRBJ2-5,TRBV7-9,NA
CASSLEAGESYEQYF,TGTGCCAGCAGCTTGGAAGCGGGGGAATCCTACGAGCAGTACTTC,TRBD2,TRBJ2-7,TRBV5-4,NA
CASSTYPGTAYEQYF,TGTGCCAGCAGTACCTACCCCGGGACAGCCTACGAGCAGTACTTC,TRBD1,TRBJ2-7,TRBV27,NA
CASSPMGGSPNNEQFF,TGTGCCAGCTCACCAATGGGGGGTTCGCCTAACAATGAGCAGTTCTTC,NA,TRBJ2-1,TRBV18,NA
CASKAGQPSGLKNIQYF,TGTGCCAGCAAGGCGGGCCAACCCTCGGGGTTAAAAAACATTCAGTACTTC,NA,TRBJ2-4,TRBV18,NA
CASRTVGQGSTEAFF,TGTGCCAGCAGGACCGTCGGGCAGGGGAGTACTGAAGCTTTCTTT,NA,TRBJ1-1,TRBV5-5,NA
CASSSSGTDNSPLHF,TGTGCCAGCAGCTCTTCCGGGACAGATAATTCACCCCTCCACTTT,TRBD1,TRBJ1-6,TRBV7-3,NA
CASSLLGDEQFF,TGTGCCAGCAGCTTACTAGGGGATGAGCAGTTCTTC,NA,TRBJ2-1,TRBV11-2,NA
CASSFRGESTGELFF,TGCGCCAGCAGCTTCAGGGGGGAGAGCACCGGGGAGCTGTTTTTT,NA,TRBJ2-2,TRBV5-1,NA
CASSQDSGGNQPQHF,TGTGCCAGCAGCCAAGATTCAGGGGGAAATCAGCCCCAGCATTTT,TRBD1,TRBJ1-5,TRBV4-2,NA
CASGTGASGANVLTF,TGTGCCAGTGGGACAGGGGCCTCTGGGGCCAACGTCCTGACTTTC,TRBD1,TRBJ2-6,TRBV10-3,NA
CASSLGHGQPSTDTQYF,TGCGCCAGCAGCTTGGGTCACGGACAGCCTAGCACAGATACGCAGTATTTT,NA,TRBJ2-3,TRBV5-1,NA
CASSLTSGQETQYF,TGTGCCAGCAGCTTGACTAGCGGCCAAGAGACCCAGTACTTC,TRBD2,TRBJ2-5,TRBV7-3,NA
CASSFRQGRGTYEQYF,TGTGCCAGCAGCTTCAGACAGGGACGAGGCACCTACGAGCAGTACTTC,TRBD1,TRBJ2-7,TRBV5-6,NA
CASKGAGHSPLHF,TGTGCCAGCAAGGGGGCTGGTCATTCACCCCTCCACTTT,TRBD1,TRBJ1-6,TRBV19,NA
CASSGTVNQPQHF,TGTGCCAGCAGCGGGACAGTCAATCAGCCCCAGCATTTT,TRBD1,TRBJ1-5,TRBV7-2,NA
CASSLRTGSADEQYF,TGCGCCAGCAGCTTGAGGACAGGCTCGGCCGACGAGCAGTACTTC,TRBD1,TRBJ2-7,TRBV5-1,NA
CASSPTAGAKETQYF,TGTGCCAGCAGCCCCACAGCGGGGGCGAAAGAGACCCAGTACTTC,TRBD2,TRBJ2-5,TRBV11-1,NA
CASGRDTLQSGNTIYF,TGTGCCAGCGGCCGGGATACTCTTCAATCTGGAAACACCATATATTTT,NA,TRBJ1-3,TRBV2,NA
CASSQRGGKETQYF,TGTGCCAGCAGCCAGCGGGGGGGCAAAGAGACCCAGTACTTC,TRBD2,TRBJ2-5,TRBV6-5,NA
CASHSSGANVLTF,TGTGCCAGCCACAGCTCTGGGGCCAACGTCCTGACTTTC,NA,TRBJ2-6,TRBV19,NA
CASSRVQGGNQPQHF,TGTGCCAGCAGTAGAGTACAGGGTGGCAATCAGCCCCAGCATTTT,NA,TRBJ1-5,TRBV28,NA
CASSMTGNTEAFF,TGTGCCAGCAGCATGACAGGGAACACTGAAGCTTTCTTT,NA,TRBJ1-1,TRBV6-4,few
CSVGPGQGSTDTQYF,TGCAGCGTTGGACCGGGACAGGGGAGCACAGATACGCAGTATTTT,TRBD1,TRBJ2-3,TRBV29-1,NA
CASSLIPGSVGEQFF,TGTGCCAGCAGCTTGATTCCGGGGTCAGTCGGTGAGCAGTTCTTC,NA,TRBJ2-1,TRBV5-4,NA
CASSPGGRGVYEQYF,TGTGCCAGCAGCCCCGGAGGGCGGGGCGTCTACGAGCAGTACTTC,NA,TRBJ2-7,TRBV4-2,NA
CASSLRKTVFSEQYF,TGTGCCAGCTCACTCCGAAAGACAGTGTTCTCCGAGCAGTACTTC,NA,TRBJ2-7,TRBV18,NA
CAISENKNNYGYTF,TGTGCCATCAGTGAGAACAAGAATAACTATGGCTACACCTTC,NA,TRBJ1-2,TRBV10-3,NA
CASSQSSQGLYGYTF,TGCGCCAGCAGTCAATCTTCCCAGGGGCTCTATGGCTACACCTTC,NA,TRBJ1-2,TRBV23-1,NA
CASSIGGLLHTEAFF,TGTGCCAGTAGTATAGGTGGACTCCTCCACACTGAAGCTTTCTTT,NA,TRBJ1-1,TRBV19,NA
CASTPGLGRNEQFF,TGTGCCAGCACCCCGGGACTAGGGAGGAATGAGCAGTTCTTC,TRBD2,TRBJ2-1,TRBV7-2,NA
CAWSITGGNYGYTF,TGTGCCTGGAGTATAACAGGGGGCAACTATGGCTACACCTTC,TRBD1,TRBJ1-2,TRBV30,NA
CASSDSTRGNTDTQYF,TGTGCCAGCAGTGATTCCACCAGGGGAAACACAGATACGCAGTATTTT,NA,TRBJ2-3,TRBV9,NA
CASSLGRQGGREQFF,TGTGCCAGCAGCTTGGGGCGACAGGGGGGACGGGAGCAGTTCTTC,TRBD1,TRBJ2-1,TRBV5-6,NA
CATIPVSDGYTF,TGTGCCACTATCCCTGTAAGCGATGGCTACACCTTC,NA,TRBJ1-2,TRBV2,NA
CASSPTGGLGELFF,TGTGCCAGCAGCCCAACAGGGGGCCTCGGGGAGCTGTTTTTT,TRBD1,TRBJ2-2,TRBV7-9,NA
CACQGGQLADNIISGNTIYF,TGTGCCTGCCAAGGAGGCCAGTTGGCAGATAATATAATCTCTGGAAACACCATATATTTT,NA,TRBJ1-3,TRBV30,NA